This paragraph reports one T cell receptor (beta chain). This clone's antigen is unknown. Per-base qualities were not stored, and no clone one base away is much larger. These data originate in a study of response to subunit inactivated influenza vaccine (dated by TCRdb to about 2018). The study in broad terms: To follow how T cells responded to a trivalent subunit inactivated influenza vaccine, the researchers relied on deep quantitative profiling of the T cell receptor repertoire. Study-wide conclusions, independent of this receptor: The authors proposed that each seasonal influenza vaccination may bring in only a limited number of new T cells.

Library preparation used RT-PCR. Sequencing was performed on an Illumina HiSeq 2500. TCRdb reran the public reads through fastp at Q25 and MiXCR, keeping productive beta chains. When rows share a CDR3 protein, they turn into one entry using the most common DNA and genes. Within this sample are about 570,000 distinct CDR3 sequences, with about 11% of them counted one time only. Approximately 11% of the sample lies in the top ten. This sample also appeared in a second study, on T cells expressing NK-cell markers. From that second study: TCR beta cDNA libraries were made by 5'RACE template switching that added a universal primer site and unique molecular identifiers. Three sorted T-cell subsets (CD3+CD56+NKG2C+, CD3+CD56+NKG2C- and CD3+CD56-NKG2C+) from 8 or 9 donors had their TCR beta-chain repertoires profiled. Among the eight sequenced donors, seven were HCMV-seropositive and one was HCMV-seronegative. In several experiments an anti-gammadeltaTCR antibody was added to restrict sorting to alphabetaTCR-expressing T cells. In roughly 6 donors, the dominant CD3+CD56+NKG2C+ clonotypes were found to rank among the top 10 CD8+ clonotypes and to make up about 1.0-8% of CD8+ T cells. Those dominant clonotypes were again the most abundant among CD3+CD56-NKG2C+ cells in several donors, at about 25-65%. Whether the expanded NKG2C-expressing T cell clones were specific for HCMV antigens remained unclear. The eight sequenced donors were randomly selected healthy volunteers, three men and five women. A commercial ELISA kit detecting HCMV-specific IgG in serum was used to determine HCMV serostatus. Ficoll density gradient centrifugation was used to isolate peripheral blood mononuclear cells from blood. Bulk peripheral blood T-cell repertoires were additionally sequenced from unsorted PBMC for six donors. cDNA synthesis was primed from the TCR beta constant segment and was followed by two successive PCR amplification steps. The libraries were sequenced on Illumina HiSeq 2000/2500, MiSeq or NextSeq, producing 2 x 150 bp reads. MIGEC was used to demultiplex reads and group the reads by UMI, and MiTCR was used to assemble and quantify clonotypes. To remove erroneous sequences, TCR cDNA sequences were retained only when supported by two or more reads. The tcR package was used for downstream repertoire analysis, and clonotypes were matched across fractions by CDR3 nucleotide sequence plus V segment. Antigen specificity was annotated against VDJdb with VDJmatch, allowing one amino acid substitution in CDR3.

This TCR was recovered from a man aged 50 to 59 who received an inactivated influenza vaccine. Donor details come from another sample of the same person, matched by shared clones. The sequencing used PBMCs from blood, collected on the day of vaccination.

In nucleotides, the sequence is TGCGCCAGCAGCTTGGCCTGGACAGGGACCTACAATGAGCAGTTCTTC. Its product reads: CASSLAWTGTYNEQFF. Here the chain combines TRBV5-1 and TRBJ2-1; 8 bases in the middle match TRBD1. The junction shows trimming of 0 bases on V and 2 bases on J, and the gene matches do not reach 4 bases of it. Including cysteine and phenylalanine, the CDR3 has 16 amino acids. Just the 48-base CDR3 DNA is kept, in frame starting at base 1. CDR1 and CDR2 are read off the germline V gene as SGHRS and YFSETQ.